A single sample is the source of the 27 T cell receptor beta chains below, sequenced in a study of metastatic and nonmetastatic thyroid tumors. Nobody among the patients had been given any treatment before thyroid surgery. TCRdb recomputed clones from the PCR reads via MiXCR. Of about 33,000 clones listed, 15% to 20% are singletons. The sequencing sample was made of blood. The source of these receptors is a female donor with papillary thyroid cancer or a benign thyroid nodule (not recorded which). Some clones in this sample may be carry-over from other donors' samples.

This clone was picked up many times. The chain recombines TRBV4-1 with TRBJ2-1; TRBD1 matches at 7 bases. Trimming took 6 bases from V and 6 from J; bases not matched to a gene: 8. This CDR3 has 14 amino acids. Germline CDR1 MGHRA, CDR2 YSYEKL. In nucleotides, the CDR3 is TGCGCCAGCAGACAATTAACAGGGGCCAATGAGCAGTTCTTC. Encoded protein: CASRQLTGANEQFF.

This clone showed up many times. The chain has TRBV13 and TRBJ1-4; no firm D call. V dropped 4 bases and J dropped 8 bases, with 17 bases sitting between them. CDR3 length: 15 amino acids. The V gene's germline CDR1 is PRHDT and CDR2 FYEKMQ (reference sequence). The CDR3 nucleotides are TGTGCCAGCAGCTCGTCGCCCCGACCGGAGGAAAAACTGTTTTTT. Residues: CASSSSPRPEEKLFF.

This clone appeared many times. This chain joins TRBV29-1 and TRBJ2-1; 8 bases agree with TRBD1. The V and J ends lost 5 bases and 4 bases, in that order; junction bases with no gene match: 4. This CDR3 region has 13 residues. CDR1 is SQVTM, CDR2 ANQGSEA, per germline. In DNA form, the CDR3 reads TGCAGCGTTACCGGGACAGGTTACAATGAGCAGTTCTTC. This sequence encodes CSVTGTGYNEQFF.

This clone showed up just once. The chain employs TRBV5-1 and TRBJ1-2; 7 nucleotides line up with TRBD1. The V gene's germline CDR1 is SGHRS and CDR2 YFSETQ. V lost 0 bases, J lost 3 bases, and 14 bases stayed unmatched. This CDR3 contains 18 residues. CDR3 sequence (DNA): TGCGCCAGCAGCTTGGGCTTTTGTGGGACAGAGTCCTACTATGGCTACACCTTC. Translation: CASSLGFCGTESYYGYTF.

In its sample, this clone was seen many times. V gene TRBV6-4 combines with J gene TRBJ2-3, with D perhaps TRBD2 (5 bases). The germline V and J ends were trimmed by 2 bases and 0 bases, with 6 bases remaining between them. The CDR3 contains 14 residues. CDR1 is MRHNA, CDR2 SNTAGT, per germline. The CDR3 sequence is CASSDEGSTDTQYF. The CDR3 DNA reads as TGTGCCAGCAGTGACGAGGGCAGCACAGATACGCAGTATTTT.

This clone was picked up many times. CDR3 coding DNA: TGTGCCAGCTCACCACTGGCGGGGAGCTCCTACAATGAGCAGTTCTTC. As protein: CASSPLAGSSYNEQFF. The chain joins TRBV18 to TRBJ2-1, with a weak D call TRBD2 (6 bases). The CDR3 is 16 residues long. Trimming took 1 base from V and 0 from J, leaving 10 bases between them. From germline, CDR1 is KGHSH and CDR2 LQKENI.

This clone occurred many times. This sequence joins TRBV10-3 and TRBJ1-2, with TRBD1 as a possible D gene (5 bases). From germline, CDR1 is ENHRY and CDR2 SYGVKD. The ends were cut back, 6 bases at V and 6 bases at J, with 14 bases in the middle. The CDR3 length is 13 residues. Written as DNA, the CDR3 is TGTGCCATCAGCGACCGGCAGGGCCATGGCTACACCTTC. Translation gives CAISDRQGHGYTF.

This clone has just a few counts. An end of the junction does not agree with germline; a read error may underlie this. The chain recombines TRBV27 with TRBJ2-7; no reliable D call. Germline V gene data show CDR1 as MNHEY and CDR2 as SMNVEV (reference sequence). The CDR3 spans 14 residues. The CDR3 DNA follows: TGTGCCAGCAGTCGCGACTGGAACTCCTACGAGAAGTACTTC. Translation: CASSRDWNSYEKYF.

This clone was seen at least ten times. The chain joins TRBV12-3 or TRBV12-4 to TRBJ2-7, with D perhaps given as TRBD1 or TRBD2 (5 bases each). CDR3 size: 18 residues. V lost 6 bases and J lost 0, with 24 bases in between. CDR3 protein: CASSRVREGTRSSYEQYF. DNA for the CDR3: TGTGCCAGCAGCCGCGTCCGTGAAGGGACCAGGAGCTCCTACGAGCAGTACTTC.

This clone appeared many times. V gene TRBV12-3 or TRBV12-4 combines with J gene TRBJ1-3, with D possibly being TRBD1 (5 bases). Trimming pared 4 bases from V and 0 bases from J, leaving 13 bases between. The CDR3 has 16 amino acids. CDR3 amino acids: CASSSPQAFSGNTIYF. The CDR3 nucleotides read TGTGCCAGCAGTTCGCCACAGGCTTTCTCTGGAAACACCATATATTTT.

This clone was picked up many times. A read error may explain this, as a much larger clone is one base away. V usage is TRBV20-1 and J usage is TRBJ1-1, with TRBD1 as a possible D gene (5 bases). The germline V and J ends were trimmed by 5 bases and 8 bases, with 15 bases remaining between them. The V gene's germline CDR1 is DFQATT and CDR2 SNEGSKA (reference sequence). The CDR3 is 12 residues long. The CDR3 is CSAPNPRGEAFF. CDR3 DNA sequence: TGCAGTGCTCCCAACCCCCGGGGCGAAGCTTTCTTT.

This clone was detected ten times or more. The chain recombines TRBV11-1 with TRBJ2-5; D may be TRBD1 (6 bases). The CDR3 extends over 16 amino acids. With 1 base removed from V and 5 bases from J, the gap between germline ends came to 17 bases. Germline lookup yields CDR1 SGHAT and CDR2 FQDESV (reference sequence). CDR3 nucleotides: TGTGCCAGCAGCTTAGATACCGGCAGGGGCTGGGAGACCCAGTACTTC. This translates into CASSLDTGRGWETQYF.

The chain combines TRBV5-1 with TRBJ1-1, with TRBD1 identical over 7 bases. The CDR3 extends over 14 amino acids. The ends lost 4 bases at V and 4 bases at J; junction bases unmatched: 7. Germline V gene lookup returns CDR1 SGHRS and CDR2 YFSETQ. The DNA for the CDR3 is TGCGCCAGCAGCAGGGGGCCTGGGGGCACTGAAGCTTTCTTT. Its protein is CASSRGPGGTEAFF.

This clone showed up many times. Written as DNA, the CDR3 is TGTGCCAGCTCAGCCGGACTAGCCGATGAGCAGTTCTTC. Amino acids: CASSAGLADEQFF. The genes are TRBV18 and TRBJ2-1; 8 bases align to TRBD2. V trimming: 5 bases; J trimming: 8 bases; junction bases outside the gene matches: 5. The CDR3 spans 13 residues. Germline V CDR1 and CDR2: KGHSH, LQKENI.

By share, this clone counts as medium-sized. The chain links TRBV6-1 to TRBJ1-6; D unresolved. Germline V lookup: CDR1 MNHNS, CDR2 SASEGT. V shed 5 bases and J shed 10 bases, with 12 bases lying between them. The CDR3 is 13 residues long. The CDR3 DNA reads TGTGCCAGCAGTACCCCGGGTCTATCACCCCTCCACTTT. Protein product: CASSTPGLSPLHF.

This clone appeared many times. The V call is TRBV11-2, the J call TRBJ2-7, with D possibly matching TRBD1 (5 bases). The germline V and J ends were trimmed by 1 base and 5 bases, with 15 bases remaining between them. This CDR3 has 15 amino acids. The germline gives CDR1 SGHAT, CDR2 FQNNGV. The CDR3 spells CASSLVPRVTHEQYF. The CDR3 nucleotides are TGTGCCAGCAGCTTAGTTCCCAGGGTAACTCACGAGCAGTACTTC.

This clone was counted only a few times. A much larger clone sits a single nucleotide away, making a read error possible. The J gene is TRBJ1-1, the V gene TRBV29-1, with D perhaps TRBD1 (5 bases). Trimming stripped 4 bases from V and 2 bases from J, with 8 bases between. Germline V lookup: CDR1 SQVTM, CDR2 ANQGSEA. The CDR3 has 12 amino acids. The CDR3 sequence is CSVARANTEAFF. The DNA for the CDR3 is TGCAGCGTTGCCAGGGCTAACACTGAAGCTTTCTTT.

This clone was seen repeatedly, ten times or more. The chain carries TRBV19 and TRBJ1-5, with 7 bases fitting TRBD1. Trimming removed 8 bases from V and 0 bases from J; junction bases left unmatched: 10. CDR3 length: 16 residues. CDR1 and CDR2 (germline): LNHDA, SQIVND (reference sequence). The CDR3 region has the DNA TGTGCCAGTCAGACAGGGCCCCCGTATAGCAATCAGCCCCAGCATTTT. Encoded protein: CASQTGPPYSNQPQHF.

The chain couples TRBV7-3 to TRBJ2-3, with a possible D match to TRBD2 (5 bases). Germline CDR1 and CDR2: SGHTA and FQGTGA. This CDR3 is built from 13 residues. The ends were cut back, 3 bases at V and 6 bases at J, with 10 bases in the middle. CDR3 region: CASSLEEVDTQYF. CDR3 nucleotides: TGTGCCAGCAGCTTGGAGGAGGTGGATACGCAGTATTTT.

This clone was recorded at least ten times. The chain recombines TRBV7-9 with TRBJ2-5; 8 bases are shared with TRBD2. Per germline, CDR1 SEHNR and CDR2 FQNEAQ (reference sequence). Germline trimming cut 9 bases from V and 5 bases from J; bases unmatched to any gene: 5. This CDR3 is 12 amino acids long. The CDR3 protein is CASRGGPETQYF. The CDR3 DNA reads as TGTGCCAGTCGGGGGGGGCCGGAGACCCAGTACTTC.

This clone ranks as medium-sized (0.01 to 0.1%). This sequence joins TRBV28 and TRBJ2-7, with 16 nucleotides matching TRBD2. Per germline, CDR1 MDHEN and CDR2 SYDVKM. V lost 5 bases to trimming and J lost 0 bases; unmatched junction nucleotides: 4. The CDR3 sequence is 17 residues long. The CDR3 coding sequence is TGTGCCAGCAGTCCGGGACTAGCGGGAGGGCCCTCCTACGAGCAGTACTTC. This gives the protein CASSPGLAGGPSYEQYF.

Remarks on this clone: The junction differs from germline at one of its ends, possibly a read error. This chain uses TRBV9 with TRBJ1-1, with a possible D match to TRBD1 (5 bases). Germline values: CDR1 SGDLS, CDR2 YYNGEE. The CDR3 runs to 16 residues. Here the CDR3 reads CASSSRTGVGPAESFF. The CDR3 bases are TGTGCCAGCAGCTCCCGCACCGGGGTGGGGCCCGCTGAATCTTTCTTT.

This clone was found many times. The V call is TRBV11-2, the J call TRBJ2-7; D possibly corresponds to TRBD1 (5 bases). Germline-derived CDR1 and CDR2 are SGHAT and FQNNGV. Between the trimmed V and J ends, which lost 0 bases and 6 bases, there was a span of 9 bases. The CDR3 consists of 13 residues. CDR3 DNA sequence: TGTGCCAGCAGCTTAGACAGGGATACCGAGCAGTACTTC. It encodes CASSLDRDTEQYF.

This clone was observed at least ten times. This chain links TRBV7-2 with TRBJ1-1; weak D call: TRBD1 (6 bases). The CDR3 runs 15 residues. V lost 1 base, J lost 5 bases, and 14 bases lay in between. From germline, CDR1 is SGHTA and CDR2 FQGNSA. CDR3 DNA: TGTGCCAGCAGCTTAGTGCCGGGGGCGAGGACTGAAGCTTTCTTT. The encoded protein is CASSLVPGARTEAFF.

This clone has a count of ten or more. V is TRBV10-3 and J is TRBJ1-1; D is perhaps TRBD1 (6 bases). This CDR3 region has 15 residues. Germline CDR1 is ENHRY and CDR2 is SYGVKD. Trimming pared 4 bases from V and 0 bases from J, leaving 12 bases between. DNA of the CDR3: TGTGCCATCAGTGGACACAGGGAAATGAACACTGAAGCTTTCTTT. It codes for CAISGHREMNTEAFF.

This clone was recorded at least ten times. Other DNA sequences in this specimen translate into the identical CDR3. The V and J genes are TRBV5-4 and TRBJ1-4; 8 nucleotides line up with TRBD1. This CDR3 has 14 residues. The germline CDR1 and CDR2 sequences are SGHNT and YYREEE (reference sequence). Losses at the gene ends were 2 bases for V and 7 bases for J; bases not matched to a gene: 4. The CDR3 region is CASSLQGGGEKLFF. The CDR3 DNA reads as TGTGCCAGCAGCTTACAGGGGGGTGGTGAAAAACTGTTTTTT.

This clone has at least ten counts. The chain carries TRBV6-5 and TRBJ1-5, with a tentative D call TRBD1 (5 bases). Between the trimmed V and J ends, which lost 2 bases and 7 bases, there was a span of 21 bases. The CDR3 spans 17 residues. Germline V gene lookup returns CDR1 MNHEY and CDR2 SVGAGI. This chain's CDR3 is CASSYDDQGSGSQPQHF. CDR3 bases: TGTGCCAGCAGTTACGACGATCAGGGATCTGGTTCCCAGCCCCAGCATTTT.